This is a list of T cell receptor beta chains from one sample in a study of cytomegalovirus exposure and HLA in healthy donors. Some clones are missing from TCRdb's copy, which holds only in-frame ones; the method was immunoSEQ multiplex PCR. The sample lists some 130,000 clones, 80% to 85% occurring once. Material for sequencing was PBMCs. The receptor set was obtained from a boy younger than 18 in good health and CMV-seronegative. CDR3s include the opening cysteine and the closing phenylalanine or tryptophan. D genes are given only for firm matches. Some rows mark clone size as missing; the rest say once, few, many or name a class of expanded clone.

clone size,J gene,V gene,D gene,CDR3 DNA,CDR3 protein
-,TRBJ2-7,TRBV5-4,TRBD2,TGTGCCAGCAGCCGACTAGCGAACTCCTACGAGCAGTACTTC,CASSRLANSYEQYF
-,TRBJ2-7,TRBV5-6,TRBD2,TGTGCCAGCAGCTTGGAACAACTAGCGGAATACGAGCAGTACTTC,CASSLEQLAEYEQYF
-,TRBJ1-2,TRBV7-3,-,TGTGCCAGCAGCCCGACGGGGGGAGGGGACTATGGCTACACCTTC,CASSPTGGGDYGYTF
-,TRBJ2-3,TRBV5-1,-,TGCGCCAGCAGCTTGGGACCGGGTATGAGCACAGATACGCAGTATTTT,CASSLGPGMSTDTQYF
-,TRBJ2-1,TRBV7-9,TRBD2,TGTGCCAGCAGCTACTCTAGCGGCAGCTCCTACAATGAGCAGTTCTTC,CASSYSSGSSYNEQFF
-,TRBJ2-3,TRBV18,-,TGTGCCAGCTCACCACTCCGCGATCAAGATACGCAGTATTTT,CASSPLRDQDTQYF
-,TRBJ2-6,TRBV6-5,-,TGTGCCAGCAGCCAGGTGGCGCCCGGGGCCAACGTCCTGACTTTC,CASSQVAPGANVLTF
-,TRBJ2-1,TRBV6-5,TRBD1,TGTGCCAGCATACCTACAGGGGGCTCCTACAATGAGCAGTTCTTC,CASIPTGGSYNEQFF
-,TRBJ2-7,TRBV12-2,-,TGTGCAAGTCGCCGATCCCAACAGGGGTTGGGCGAGCAGTACTTC,CASRRSQQGLGEQYF
few,TRBJ2-2,TRBV19,-,TGTGCCGCACGGGTGGGAGCGAGCACCGGGGAGCTGTTTTTT,CAARVGASTGELFF
-,TRBJ2-1,TRBV7-9,-,TGTGCCAGCAGCTCTAGTAATAGGGAGAATGAGCAGTTCTTC,CASSSSNRENEQFF
-,TRBJ2-7,TRBV7-9,-,TGTGCCAGCAGCTTTCCTACGGTAACCTCCTACGAGCAGTACTTC,CASSFPTVTSYEQYF
-,TRBJ1-2,TRBV29-1,TRBD1,TGCAGCGTGGTCTCCGGGACAGCTCCGCTTTATGGCTACACCTTC,CSVVSGTAPLYGYTF
-,TRBJ2-2,TRBV11-2,-,TGTGCCAGCAGCTTAGCGAGCGGGAACACCGGGGAGCTGTTTTTT,CASSLASGNTGELFF
-,TRBJ2-6,TRBV5-1,-,TGCGCCAGCAGCGCTACGGGAGATCGGGCCAACGTCCTGACTTTC,CASSATGDRANVLTF
-,TRBJ1-4,TRBV7-8,-,TGTGCCAGCAGCTTAGTGGTTCCGGACAGATTTTTGCGAACTAATGAAAAACTGTTTTTT,CASSLVVPDRFLRTNEKLFF
few,TRBJ1-4,TRBV11-2,-,TGTGCCAGCAGCTTCTCGTTCCACGCGGGGGATGAAAAACTGTTTTTT,CASSFSFHAGDEKLFF
-,TRBJ1-6,TRBV7-6,TRBD1,TGTGCCAGCAGCTCGGGACAGGGGAGTCATTCACCCCTCCACTTT,CASSSGQGSHSPLHF
-,TRBJ1-2,TRBV30,-,TGTGCCTGGAGTGAGGCCCCAGGGTTCTATGGCTACACCTTC,CAWSEAPGFYGYTF
few,TRBJ1-6,TRBV10-2,TRBD1,TGCGCCAGCAGTGTATGGGACAGCAATTCACCCCTCCACTTT,CASSVWDSNSPLHF
-,TRBJ2-5,TRBV6-5,TRBD1,TGTGCCACCCGGACAGGGGTGGCGGAGACCCAGTACTTC,CATRTGVAETQYF
few,TRBJ2-5,TRBV7-9,-,TGTGCCAGCAGCTTAGGATACGGGAAGTGGGAGACCCAGTACTTC,CASSLGYGKWETQYF
-,TRBJ2-7,TRBV9,TRBD2,TGTGCCAGCAGCTCACACGGGGGGGGTGGGTCCTACGAGCAGTACTTC,CASSSHGGGGSYEQYF
-,TRBJ1-2,TRBV7-9,TRBD1,TGTGCCAGCAGCCTGGGGACAGCCCTCTATGGCTACACCTTC,CASSLGTALYGYTF
-,TRBJ2-7,TRBV5-4,-,TGTGCCAGCAGCTCGCACGGGTCCTACGAGCAGTACTTC,CASSSHGSYEQYF
-,TRBJ1-1,TRBV6-5,-,TGTGCCAGCAGTTATAACTATGAAGCTTTCTTT,CASSYNYEAFF
-,TRBJ2-3,TRBV29-1,-,TGCAGCGGATCCGACACTCTCACAGATACGCAGTATTTT,CSGSDTLTDTQYF
-,TRBJ1-2,TRBV30,-,-,CAWGGGSRGLIF
-,TRBJ2-7,TRBV5-5,-,TGTGCCAGCAGCTTGGTCAGCTCCTACGAGCAGTACTTC,CASSLVSSYEQYF
-,TRBJ2-1,TRBV13,-,TGTGCCCTCGGTCGGAGGGGCGGCTACAATGAGCAGTTCTTC,CALGRRGGYNEQFF
-,TRBJ2-7,TRBV5-1,TRBD2,TGCGCCAGCAGCTCTCCCCCTAGCGGGACGACTTACGAGCAGTACTTC,CASSSPPSGTTYEQYF
-,TRBJ1-1,TRBV15,-,TGTGCCACCAGCACCGGAGCAGGGTCAGCCACTGAAGCTTTCTTT,CATSTGAGSATEAFF
-,TRBJ2-4,TRBV15,-,TGTGCCACCAAGTCGGACCCTGAGGAGGACATTCAGTACTTC,CATKSDPEEDIQYF
-,TRBJ1-2,TRBV27,-,TGTGCCAGCAGTTTGAGGAGCGGGGGAGATCACTATGGCTACACCTTC,CASSLRSGGDHYGYTF
-,TRBJ2-7,TRBV14,TRBD1,TGTGCCAGCAGCCAAGATAGGGGGACAGGGAGCTCCTACGAGCAGTACTTC,CASSQDRGTGSSYEQYF
-,TRBJ2-1,TRBV27,-,TGTGCCAGCAGTTTTGCGGAAGCGTACAATGAGCAGTTCTTC,CASSFAEAYNEQFF
-,TRBJ2-3,TRBV5-1,-,TGCGCCAGCAGCGTGACAGGATGGGGCACAGATACGCAGTATTTT,CASSVTGWGTDTQYF
few,TRBJ1-6,TRBV7-8,TRBD1,TGTGCCAGCAGCCTCGGACAGGGTGGGGTAGTCCGCCATTCACCCCTCCACTTT,CASSLGQGGVVRHSPLHF
-,TRBJ2-7,TRBV7-9,-,TGTGCCAGCAGCTTAGCGGCAACCTACGAGCAGTACTTC,CASSLAATYEQYF
few,TRBJ1-2,TRBV6-5,-,TGTGCCAGCAGTTACTCGGGACTGCAGTATGGCTACACCTTC,CASSYSGLQYGYTF
-,TRBJ1-5,TRBV7-8,-,TGTGCCAGCAGCCATTCCGGGGAGTATCAGCCCCAGCATTTT,CASSHSGEYQPQHF
-,TRBJ1-2,TRBV10-3,TRBD1,TGTGCCATCAGTGAGTCGACAGGGGGTGGCTACACCTTC,CAISESTGGGYTF
-,TRBJ2-7,TRBV7-2,-,TGTGCCAGCAGCTTAGGGTCTGCGGGCGAGCAGTACTTC,CASSLGSAGEQYF
-,TRBJ2-7,TRBV4-1,-,TGCGCCAGCAGCCAATGGGACACCTACGAGCAGTACTTC,CASSQWDTYEQYF
-,TRBJ1-1,TRBV9,-,TGTGCCAGCAGCGTACCAAGGGGGGGCGCCGGATTTAGGGCTGAAGCTTTCTTT,CASSVPRGGAGFRAEAFF
-,TRBJ2-1,TRBV25-1,-,TGTGCCAGCAGTGGTCTGGGGGGAACCTACAATGAGCAGTTCTTC,CASSGLGGTYNEQFF
-,TRBJ2-7,TRBV6-1,TRBD2,TGTGCCAGCAGTGAAGCGCTAGCGGGAGGGCACGAGCAGTACTTC,CASSEALAGGHEQYF
-,TRBJ1-2,TRBV10-2,-,TGCGCCAGCAGTGAGTCAGCTCAGGCAGGGGATGGCTACACCTTC,CASSESAQAGDGYTF
-,TRBJ1-1,TRBV5-1,-,TGCGCCAGCAGCTTGGGCGGTAAAAACACTGAAGCTTTCTTT,CASSLGGKNTEAFF
few,TRBJ2-7,TRBV4-3,TRBD2,TGCGCCAGCAGCCAAGGGAGCGGGAGGTCCTACGAGCAGTACTTC,CASSQGSGRSYEQYF
-,TRBJ2-7,TRBV1,-,TGCACCAGCAGCCAAGGGACTAGCGGTTACGAGCAGTACTTC,CTSSQGTSGYEQYF
once,TRBJ2-7,TRBV7-8,-,TGTGCCAGCAGCCCGCGGGGGCGGGAGCAGTACGAGCAGTACTTC,CASSPRGREQYEQYF